The next 23 T cell receptor beta chains were all read from a single sample in a study of blood T cell repertoires in COVID-19. Using immunoSEQ multiplex PCR, the repertoire was profiled, and TCRdb retains in-frame clones only, with some absent. The sample records a few hundred thousand clones, roughly 87% being singletons. The sample taken for sequencing was PBMCs or T cells enriched from blood (not recorded which). These receptors were collected from a woman in her 30s who had recovered from COVID-19.

The J gene is TRBJ2-1, the V gene TRBV11-2; 16 nucleotides match TRBD2. Germline trimming cut 1 base from V and 9 bases from J; bases unmatched to any gene: 9. CDR3 length equals 18 residues. Per germline, CDR1 SGHAT and CDR2 FQNNGV. CDR3: CASSLGPGTSGGASEQFF. The CDR3 nucleotides are TGTGCCAGCAGCTTAGGCCCCGGGACTAGCGGGGGGGCCTCTGAGCAGTTCTTC.

The rearrangement uses TRBV11-3 and TRBJ1-3; TRBD1 agrees at 7 bases. CDR3 size: 18 residues. Trimming removed 5 bases from V and 0 bases from J; junction bases left unmatched: 13. Germline V gene sequence: CDR1 SGHNT, CDR2 YENEEA. The CDR3 here is CASSLLRQGPLSGNTIYF. The CDR3, as DNA: TGTGCCAGCAGCCTCCTCCGACAGGGACCACTCTCTGGAAACACCATATATTTT.

The rearrangement uses TRBV6-6 and TRBJ2-7; D unresolved. CDR3 length equals 14 residues. CDR1 is MNHNY and CDR2 is SVGAGI in the germline V gene (reference sequence). With 0 bases removed from V and 1 base from J, the gap between germline ends came to 7 bases. This chain's CDR3 is CASSYSRLSYEQYF. CDR3 DNA: TGTGCCAGCAGTTACTCGAGGCTATCCTACGAGCAGTACTTC.

The chain uses TRBV7-8 and TRBJ1-2, with D perhaps TRBD1 (5 bases). Trimming took off 3 bases at V and 1 base at J, with 9 bases between the two ends. The CDR3 contains 14 residues. Germline CDR1 and CDR2: SGHVS and FQNEAQ. The CDR3 region has the DNA TGTGCCAGCAGCTTGGGGCACAGTAACTATGGCTACACCTTC. This gives the protein CASSLGHSNYGYTF. Drawing the rest from reference TRBV7-8 and TRBJ1-2, the complete variable domain is GAGVSQSPRYKVAKRGQDVALRCDPISGHVSLFWYQQALGQGPEFLTYFQNEAQLDKSGLPSDRFFAERPEGSVSTLKIQRTQQEDSAVYLCASSLGHSNYGYTFGSGTRLTVV.

V usage is TRBV7-6 and J usage is TRBJ1-1, with 8 positions matching TRBD1. CDR1 is SGHVS, CDR2 FNYEAQ, per germline. This CDR3 has 14 residues. J was trimmed by 5 bases and V by 5 bases; bases with no gene match: 7. CDR3 bases: TGTGCCAGCAGCATTAACAGGGGGGGGACTGAAGCTTTCTTT. This codes for CASSINRGGTEAFF.

The chain carries TRBV19 and TRBJ1-1; TRBD1 matches 8 bases. J was trimmed by 11 bases and V by 6 bases; bases with no gene match: 17. Germline-derived CDR1 and CDR2 are LNHDA and SQIVND (reference sequence). The CDR3 has 15 residues. DNA for the CDR3: TGTGCCAGTAGGCCCACCGGAGGACAGGGAGGGCGGGCTTTCTTT. It encodes CASRPTGGQGGRAFF. Filled out from reference TRBV19 and TRBJ1-1, the complete variable domain reads DGGITQSPKYLFRKEGQNVTLSCEQNLNHDAMYWYRQDPGQGLRLIYYSQIVNDFQKGDIAEGYSVSREKKESFPLTVTSAQKNPTAFYLCASRPTGGQGGRAFFGQGTRLTVV.

J is TRBJ1-5 and V is TRBV27; D not certain. The germline CDR1 and CDR2 sequences are MNHEY and SMNVEV (reference sequence). V was shortened by 4 bases and J by 5 bases, with 15 bases between the two germline ends. The CDR3 length is 15 residues. CDR3 sequence: CASSSPAAVDQPQHF. The CDR3 DNA sequence: TGTGCCAGCAGTTCCCCTGCGGCCGTTGATCAGCCCCAGCATTTT.

V is TRBV25-1 and J is TRBJ1-1; D is uncertain. The CDR3 length is 15 residues. From germline, CDR1 is MGHDK and CDR2 SYGVNS. Deletions cut 8 bases from V and 5 bases from J, with 21 bases between. CDR3 loop: CASSKPGSMGTEAFF. The CDR3 coding sequence is TGTGCCAGCTCCAAGCCGGGATCAATGGGGACTGAAGCTTTCTTT.

This clone was seen only a few times. The rearrangement uses TRBV10-3 and TRBJ2-7; 14 positions agree with TRBD2. Per the germline V gene, CDR1 is ENHRY and CDR2 is SYGVKD. CDR3 size: 18 residues. The trim removed 7 bases at V and 3 bases at J, leaving 14 bases unmatched. CDR3 sequence: CAITGTSGRSHTNYEQYF. The CDR3 DNA is TGTGCCATCACTGGGACTAGCGGGAGATCTCACACGAACTACGAGCAGTACTTC.

This clone was observed a single time. This chain uses TRBV7-9 with TRBJ1-3, with TRBD1 identical over 8 bases. The germline CDR1 and CDR2 sequences are SEHNR and FQNEAQ (reference sequence). V shed 5 bases and J 2 bases; nucleotides not matched to a gene: 5. The CDR3 consists of 15 residues. The CDR3 DNA reads TGTGCCAGCAGCCCTGGGACAGGTGCTGGAAACACCATATATTTT. It yields the protein CASSPGTGAGNTIYF.

The gene calls are TRBV29-1 and TRBJ2-2; 7 positions agree with TRBD1. The germline CDR1 and CDR2 sequences are SQVTM and ANQGSEA. V gave up 5 bases and J gave up 4 bases; unmatched junction bases: 7. This CDR3 has 14 amino acids. The CDR3 DNA sequence: TGCAGCGTTATTTTACGGGACAGCACCGGGGAGCTGTTTTTT. This gives the protein CSVILRDSTGELFF.

The rearrangement links TRBV19 to TRBJ1-1; no reliable D call. V shed 3 bases and J shed 1 base, with 9 bases lying between them. Germline CDR1 is LNHDA and CDR2 is SQIVND (reference sequence). The CDR3 has 14 amino acids. The CDR3 DNA reads as TGTGCCAGTAGTATGTCCCCGAGGAACACTGAAGCTTTCTTT. Its protein product is CASSMSPRNTEAFF.

This sequence joins TRBV6-5 and TRBJ2-1; the match to TRBD2 covers 9 bases. Germline CDR1 reads MNHEY; CDR2 reads SVGAGI. V lost 2 bases, J lost 4 bases, and 6 bases stayed unmatched. The CDR3 extends over 16 amino acids. The CDR3 DNA is TGTGCCAGCAGTTACGGTGCGGGGGGGCGGTACAATGAGCAGTTCTTC. Its protein product is CASSYGAGGRYNEQFF.

The chain recombines TRBV6-2 or TRBV6-3 with TRBJ2-1; 12 positions agree with TRBD2. The germline V gene has CDR1 MNHEY and CDR2 SVGEGT. Unmatched junction bases numbered 6, after V lost 5 bases and J lost 7 bases. This CDR3 has 15 amino acids. CDR3 in DNA: TGTGCCAGCAGTCTAGCGGGAGGGCCCGTAAATGAGCAGTTCTTC. The encoded protein is CASSLAGGPVNEQFF.

This chain joins TRBV23-1 and TRBJ2-2; D remains ambiguous. TRBV23-1 is classed as an ORF, of uncertain function. CDR3 size: 12 residues. Trimming shortened V by 3 bases and J by 6 bases, and 5 bases separated the two germline ends. CDR3 nucleotides: TGCGCCAGCAGTCACGGTCCCGGGGAGCTGTTTTTT. Its translation: CASSHGPGELFF.

The gene calls are TRBV5-6 and TRBJ1-1; possible D gene TRBD1, 6 bases. The V gene's germline CDR1 is SGHDT and CDR2 YYEEEE. Trimming left V 7 bases short and J 4 bases short, with 17 bases between. CDR3 length: 14 amino acids. Here the CDR3 reads CASEARQVITEAFF. The CDR3 DNA sequence: TGTGCCAGCGAAGCAAGACAGGTAATCACTGAAGCTTTCTTT.

The V gene is TRBV2, the J gene TRBJ1-4; tentative D call: TRBD1 (6 bases). Germline CDR1 SNHLY, CDR2 FYNNEI. CDR3 length: 16 amino acids. V was clipped by 3 bases and J by 10 bases, with 21 bases between them. CDR3: CASSEETGSWAGKLFF. The CDR3 nucleotides read TGTGCCAGCAGTGAGGAGACAGGATCCTGGGCCGGAAAACTGTTTTTT.

The chain combines TRBV11-3 with TRBJ2-1, with TRBD2 matching 12 bases. The CDR3 is 16 amino acids. After removal of 5 bases from V and 6 bases from J, the junction contained 8 bases not matched to a gene. Germline V gene data show CDR1 as SGHNT and CDR2 as YENEEA. This CDR3 reads CASSPPGLAGINEQFF. DNA for the CDR3: TGTGCCAGCAGCCCCCCTGGACTAGCGGGGATCAATGAGCAGTTCTTC.

Turning to this clone: The sample has other DNA sequences that encode this CDR3 too. V usage is TRBV28 and J usage is TRBJ1-2; no clear D. Per the germline V gene, CDR1 is MDHEN and CDR2 is SYDVKM. The ends were cut back, 2 bases at V and 5 bases at J, with 9 bases in the middle. The CDR3 length is 13 residues. For the CDR3, the DNA is TGTGCCAGCAGTTTAAGGACTGCTTATGGCTACACCTTC. It yields the protein CASSLRTAYGYTF.

The chain recombines TRBV28 with TRBJ1-1, with D unresolved. This CDR3 comprises 15 residues. Germline V gene data show CDR1 as MDHEN and CDR2 as SYDVKM. The V end was cut by 2 bases, the J end by 0 bases, with 10 bases between. CDR3 protein: CASSLRRQLNTEAFF. CDR3 bases: TGTGCCAGCAGTTTACGGCGGCAGTTGAACACTGAAGCTTTCTTT.

The rearrangement links TRBV27 to TRBJ2-7, with TRBD2 as a possible D gene (6 bases). Germline V gene data show CDR1 as MNHEY and CDR2 as SMNVEV (reference sequence). The V end was cut by 3 bases, the J end by 2 bases, with 8 bases between. The CDR3 extends over 13 amino acids. The chain's CDR3 is CASSLGGTYEQYF. CDR3 coding DNA: TGTGCCAGCAGTTTGGGGGGAACCTACGAGCAGTACTTC.

The chain couples TRBV7-9 to TRBJ2-5; D perhaps matches TRBD1 (6 bases). Germline values: CDR1 SEHNR, CDR2 FQNEAQ (reference sequence). V gave up 0 bases and J gave up 6 bases, with 11 bases separating them. This CDR3 comprises 14 residues. The CDR3: CASSLASRGKTQYF. The CDR3 coding sequence is TGTGCCAGCAGCTTAGCTAGCAGGGGTAAGACCCAGTACTTC.

The rearrangement links TRBV19 to TRBJ2-1; possibly TRBD2 for D (7 bases). V lost 2 bases, J lost 0 bases, and 14 bases lay in between. Germline assignment: CDR1 LNHDA and CDR2 SQIVND (reference sequence). The CDR3 covers 17 residues. The CDR3 nucleotides read TGTGCCAGTAGTATAAGGGGGGGAGTAGGCTCCTACAATGAGCAGTTCTTC. Translated, it gives CASSIRGGVGSYNEQFF. The full variable domain, its missing parts supplied by reference TRBV19 and TRBJ2-1, is DGGITQSPKYLFRKEGQNVTLSCEQNLNHDAMYWYRQDPGQGLRLIYYSQIVNDFQKGDIAEGYSVSREKKESFPLTVTSAQKNPTAFYLCASSIRGGVGSYNEQFFGPGTRLTVL.